This T cell receptor beta chain comes out of a study of beta chain features in type 1 diabetes. Expressed TCRB transcripts were sequenced after all isolated RNA was converted to cDNA. Using immunoSEQ multiplex PCR, the repertoire was profiled, and TCRdb retains in-frame clones only, with some absent. The repertoire holds some 140,000 clones, with 9% as singletons. This clone was seen a few times. Antigen specificity is unknown. The identical CDR3 is also encoded by other nucleotide sequences in the sample. Donors contributed one heparinised blood draw apiece, averaging about 116 mL. Each of the CD4+ naive, central memory, regulatory and stem cell-like memory populations was sorted via CD45RO/CCR7/CD25/CD127/CD95/CD27. The germline V gene encodes CDR1 LNHDA and CDR2 SQIVND (reference sequence). The CDR3 sequence is 12 residues long. The V and J ends lost 4 bases and 5 bases, in that order; junction bases with no gene match: 1.

Broader study findings: Researchers caution that PCR might favor shorter templates, equally among patients and controls. Patients' naive, central memory and Treg TCRB repertoires seemed closer to one another than those of healthy donors. TCRB CDR3s from Type 1 diabetes patients were moderately but significantly shorter in all four CD4+ subsets.

Sequencing used central memory CD4+ T cells from blood. The chain is built from TRBV19 and TRBJ1-2; 7 bases fit TRBD1. The sequence derives from a man aged 25-40 years with type 1 diabetes. CDR3 amino acids: CASSRQGYGYTF. The CDR3 DNA reads as TGTGCCAGTAGTAGACAGGGATATGGCTACACCTTC.